The 29 T cell receptor beta chains in this list originate from one sample, sequenced in a study of blood T cells in healthy people across ages. A second PCR, run for about 7 to 11 cycles, used a sample-barcoded 5' primer plus a J-beta primer mix. TCRdb reanalysed the 5' RACE reads using MiXCR and keeps one entry per CDR3 protein. The sample gives 1.5 million to 2 million distinct CDR3 sequences, 28% of which show up once; 6.5% to 8.5% is in the top ten. Sequencing was performed on blood. These receptor sequences come from a young woman in good health.

This clonotype was seen at least ten times. Here the CDR3 reads CAISEKDSTYEQYF. The CDR3, as DNA: TGTGCCATCAGTGAGAAAGACAGCACCTACGAGCAGTACTTC. This chain links TRBV10-3 with TRBJ2-7; D may be TRBD1 (5 bases). Per germline, CDR1 ENHRY and CDR2 SYGVKD. This CDR3 has 14 residues. V lost 2 bases and J lost 2, with 10 bases in between.

This clonotype was seen a handful of times. The rearrangement links TRBV12-3 or TRBV12-4 to TRBJ1-1; 7 nucleotides align to TRBD1. J was trimmed by 11 bases and V by 6 bases; bases with no gene match: 30. CDR3 length: 19 residues. CDR3 sequence: CASRTGNLALNNLKRSAFF. The CDR3 region has the DNA TGTGCCAGCAGGACAGGGAATTTGGCCCTCAACAACCTGAAGCGTTCGGCTTTCTTT.

This clonotype was seen more than once but under ten times. CDR3 DNA sequence: TGCGCCAGCAGCTTGGGAGGAGGAAGGGGGCAAACCTACGAGCAGTACTTC. Encoded protein: CASSLGGGRGQTYEQYF. The chain employs TRBV5-1 and TRBJ2-7, with 7 bases fitting TRBD1. The CDR3 is 17 residues long. The ends lost 0 bases at V and 2 bases at J; junction bases unmatched: 11. Germline CDR1 and CDR2: SGHRS and YFSETQ.

Note on this clonotype: A junction end diverges from the germline sequence, so it may reflect a read error. This chain joins TRBV7-9 and TRBJ2-5; weak D call: TRBD1 (5 bases). Germline V gene data show CDR1 as SEHNR and CDR2 as FQNEAQ (reference sequence). The CDR3 length is 12 residues. The CDR3 sequence is CAPTRVEDTQYF. Written as DNA, the CDR3 is TGTGCCCCTACCAGGGTTGAAGATACCCAGTACTTC. The variable domain in full, with the rest retrieved from reference TRBV7-9 and TRBJ2-5, is DTGVSQNPRHKITKRGQNVTFRCDPISEHNRLYWYRQTLGQGPEFLTYFQNEAQLEKSRLLSDRFSAERPKGSFSTLEIQRTEQGDSAMYLCAPTRVEDTQYFGPGTRLLVL.

About this clonotype: At one end, the junction sequence differs from germline, possibly due to a read error. This chain links TRBV7-3 with TRBJ2-6; D call uncertain. The CDR3 extends over 15 amino acids. From germline, CDR1 is SGHTA and CDR2 FQGTGA. In nucleotides, the CDR3 is TGTACCAGCAGCCCCTTACGGGCTGGGGCCAACGTCCTGACTTTC. This encodes CTSSPLRAGANVLTF. Together with reference TRBV7-3 and TRBJ2-6, the CDR3 gives the full variable domain: GAGVSQTPSNKVTEKGKYVELRCDPISGHTALYWYRQSLGQGPEFLIYFQGTGAADDSGLPNDRFFAVRPEGSVSTLKIQRTERGDSAVYLCTSSPLRAGANVLTFGAGSRLTVL.

The chain is built from TRBV12-3 or TRBV12-4 and TRBJ2-3; D is uncertain. CDR3 length: 15 residues. V was cut by 2 bases and J by 0 bases, with 9 bases left in between. Written as DNA, the CDR3 is TGTGCCAGCAGTTTAAGTTGGCAGAGCACAGATACGCAGTATTTT. Translating gives CASSLSWQSTDTQYF.

The chain combines TRBV7-9 with TRBJ2-3; D is ambiguous. The CDR3 is 12 amino acids. V was trimmed by 8 bases and J by 2 bases, leaving 8 bases between them. The V gene's germline CDR1 is SEHNR and CDR2 FQNEAQ (reference sequence). CDR3 in DNA: TGTGCCAGCGTGAGATACACAGATACGCAGTATTTT. Protein: CASVRYTDTQYF.

As for this clonotype: A single base separates this from a much larger clone, so it may be a read error. The chain has TRBV28 and TRBJ2-4, with unresolved D. Matching the DNA end better, TRBJ2-7 makes the J call doubtful. The CDR3 is 11 residues long. Germline CDR1 and CDR2: MDHEN and SYDVKM. This CDR3 is CASSFTGEQYF. The CDR3 DNA is TGTGCCAGCAGTTTTACGGGCGAGCAGTACTTC.

The J gene is TRBJ2-5, the V gene TRBV20-1; 11 bases line up with TRBD1. The CDR3 is 14 amino acids. Per the germline V gene, CDR1 is DFQATT and CDR2 is SNEGSKA (reference sequence). The junction had 4 bases not matched to a gene; V was cut back by 6 bases and J by 1 base. DNA for the CDR3: TGCAGTGCGACGGACAGGGGGCCCCAAGAGACCCAGTACTTC. Translated: CSATDRGPQETQYF.

This clonotype has a handful of counts. The V and J genes are TRBV19 and TRBJ1-1, with 8 positions matching TRBD1. V lost 1 base, J lost 10 bases, and 5 bases stayed unmatched. The germline CDR1 and CDR2 sequences are LNHDA and SQIVND (reference sequence). The CDR3 totals 13 residues. Here the CDR3 DNA reads TGTGCCAGTAGTATAGTCCCCCAGGGGGCAGCTTTCTTT. Translating gives CASSIVPQGAAFF.

V and J are TRBV6-5 and TRBJ2-3, with D possibly TRBD2 on 5 matching bases. The CDR3 loop spans 15 amino acids. Trimming cost V 0 bases and J 0 bases, with 7 bases left between them. Germline CDR1 and CDR2: MNHEY and SVGAGI. CDR3 sequence (DNA): TGTGCCAGCAGTTACTCGCAGCGGAGCACAGATACGCAGTATTTT. Amino acids: CASSYSQRSTDTQYF.

V and J are TRBV28 and TRBJ2-5; 11 bases fit TRBD2. Germline V CDR1 and CDR2: MDHEN, SYDVKM. The J segment lost 5 bases and the V segment lost 5 bases, leaving 10 bases of the junction unmatched. The CDR3 length is 16 residues. The CDR3 spells CASSPALAGAGETQYF. The CDR3 nucleotides read TGTGCCAGCAGTCCGGCACTAGCGGGGGCCGGCGAGACCCAGTACTTC.

The CDR3 sequence: CASRGGDAGGYTF. The CDR3 DNA reads TGTGCCAGCAGGGGAGGGGACGCGGGTGGCTACACCTTC. The chain uses TRBV2 and TRBJ1-2, with D possibly being TRBD1 (5 bases). Between the trimmed V and J ends, which lost 6 bases and 7 bases, there was a span of 15 bases. Germline V gene lookup returns CDR1 SNHLY and CDR2 FYNNEI. The CDR3 covers 13 residues.

This clonotype turned up a few times. This chain links TRBV2 with TRBJ2-7, with D possibly matching TRBD1 (6 bases). The germline V and J ends were trimmed by 10 bases and 2 bases, with 18 bases remaining between them. Per germline, CDR1 SNHLY and CDR2 FYNNEI. The CDR3 is 14 amino acids. The CDR3 here is CATRQAPGTYEQYF. DNA for the CDR3: TGTGCCACCCGACAGGCACCGGGGACCTACGAGCAGTACTTC.

This clonotype was counted only a few times. This sequence may be a read error, since a much larger clone differs from it by one base. The chain uses TRBV10-3 and TRBJ2-1, with 7 bases lining up with TRBD1. The last part of the DNA fits TRBJ2-7 better; the J call may be wrong. Per the germline V gene, CDR1 is ENHRY and CDR2 is SYGVKD. CDR3 size: 14 residues. The CDR3 protein is CAICGTEPYNEQYF. CDR3 nucleotide sequence: TGTGCCATCTGTGGGACAGAGCCCTACAATGAGCAGTACTTC.

The V and J genes are TRBV27 and TRBJ1-2; TRBD1 matches 9 bases. The CDR3 sequence is 14 residues long. J was trimmed by 8 bases and V by 7 bases; bases with no gene match: 11. From germline, CDR1 is MNHEY and CDR2 SMNVEV (reference sequence). The CDR3 nucleotides read TGTGCCAGCACCGGGACAGGGACCTCTTGGGGCTACACCTTC. Encoded protein: CASTGTGTSWGYTF.

On this clonotype itself: A much larger clone differs from this one at a single base, so this may be a read error. The rearrangement joins TRBV5-1 to TRBJ2-1; no firm D call. Trimming took 0 bases from V and 8 from J, leaving 15 bases between them. The CDR3 is 15 amino acids. The germline CDR1 and CDR2 sequences are SGHRS and YFSETQ. The DNA for the CDR3 is TGCGCCAGCAGCTTGGCCCCAGTAGCTCTGGATGAGCAGTTCTTC. Its protein is CASSLAPVALDEQFF.

The chain carries TRBV5-1 and TRBJ2-1; 8 bases are shared with TRBD1. Germline-derived CDR1 and CDR2 are SGHRS and YFSETQ. With V trimmed by 5 bases and J by 9 bases, 10 bases remained unmatched. This CDR3 region has 14 residues. The DNA of the CDR3 is TGCGCCAGCAGAGAGGGCAGGGGGCTTGGTGAGCAGTTCTTC. It is translated as CASREGRGLGEQFF.

Many counts were recorded for this clonotype. The V gene is TRBV7-2, the J gene TRBJ1-1, with D hard to call. The CDR3 is 13 residues long. V lost 4 bases, J lost 0 bases, and 6 bases lay in between. Germline assignment: CDR1 SGHTA and CDR2 FQGNSA. CDR3 sequence reads: CASSSYMNTEAFF. The CDR3 DNA sequence: TGTGCCAGCAGCTCGTATATGAACACTGAAGCTTTCTTT. Drawing the rest from reference TRBV7-2 and TRBJ1-1, the complete variable domain is GAGVSQSPSNKVTEKGKDVELRCDPISGHTALYWYRQSLGQGLEFLIYFQGNSAPDKSGLPSDRFSAERTGGSVSTLTIQRTQQEDSAVYLCASSSYMNTEAFFGQGTRLTVV.

This clonotype was counted ten times or more. This rearrangement joins TRBV7-2 to TRBJ2-3, with D maybe TRBD2 (5 bases). The V end lost 1 base, the J end lost 5 bases, and 13 bases lay between the germline ends. Germline values: CDR1 SGHTA, CDR2 FQGNSA. The CDR3 has 15 amino acids. CDR3 region: CASSLDWLAKDTQYF. As DNA, the CDR3 is TGTGCCAGCAGCTTAGATTGGCTAGCAAAAGATACGCAGTATTTT.

This clonotype appeared many times. CDR3 DNA: TGTGCCAGCAGTGAAATGAGTGGTGGAAAATACAATGAGCAGTTCTTC. Translating it yields CASSEMSGGKYNEQFF. The J gene is TRBJ2-1, the V gene TRBV2; no definite D call. Trimming shortened V by 2 bases and J by 4 bases, and 15 bases separated the two germline ends. This CDR3 spans 16 amino acids. CDR1 SNHLY and CDR2 FYNNEI come from the germline V gene. The full variable domain, its missing parts supplied by reference TRBV2 and TRBJ2-1, is EPEVTQTPSHQVTQMGQEVILRCVPISNHLYFYWYRQILGQKVEFLVSFYNNEISEKSEIFDDQFSVERPDGSNFTLKIRSTKLEDSAMYFCASSEMSGGKYNEQFFGPGTRLTVL.

CDR3 residues: CASSADKGTYGYTF. The CDR3 region has the DNA TGTGCCAGCAGTGCTGATAAGGGTACCTATGGCTACACCTTC. The chain couples TRBV2 to TRBJ1-2; D is uncertain. Germline CDR1 SNHLY, CDR2 FYNNEI. Trimming removed 4 bases at V and 4 bases at J, with 13 bases between. The CDR3 spans 14 residues.

This clonotype was counted only a few times. This CDR3 is CSAVIPGGYNEQFF. The CDR3 DNA follows: TGCAGTGCTGTGATTCCGGGCGGCTACAATGAGCAGTTCTTC. V usage is TRBV20-1 and J usage is TRBJ2-1; D is unresolved. Germline V gives CDR1 DFQATT, CDR2 SNEGSKA (reference sequence). V shed 5 bases and J shed 3 bases, with 14 bases lying between them. The CDR3 length is 14 residues.

This chain connects TRBV5-8 to TRBJ2-7, with 11 bases lining up with TRBD2. The germline V gene has CDR1 SGHTS and CDR2 YDEGEE. Trimming took 2 bases from V and 4 from J; bases not matched to a gene: 11. The CDR3 is made up of 17 amino acids. In DNA form, the CDR3 reads TGTGCCAGCAGCTTCGGGTTAGCGGGAGGGCCGGTGTACGAGCAGTACTTC. Its protein product is CASSFGLAGGPVYEQYF.

The V call is TRBV2, the J call TRBJ2-1, with 7 bases fitting TRBD2. V lost 6 bases, J lost 8 bases, and 10 bases stayed unmatched. The germline CDR1 and CDR2 sequences are SNHLY and FYNNEI. This CDR3 has 14 residues. The CDR3 protein is CASRGLDPSDEQFF. The CDR3 DNA is TGTGCCAGCAGAGGACTAGATCCTTCGGATGAGCAGTTCTTC. Using reference TRBV2 and TRBJ2-1 for the parts outside the CDR3, the full variable domain is EPEVTQTPSHQVTQMGQEVILRCVPISNHLYFYWYRQILGQKVEFLVSFYNNEISEKSEIFDDQFSVERPDGSNFTLKIRSTKLEDSAMYFCASRGLDPSDEQFFGPGTRLTVL.

The rearrangement joins TRBV7-9 to TRBJ1-1; D is uncertain. Between the trimmed V and J ends, which lost 0 bases and 9 bases, there was a span of 8 bases. Germline CDR1 and CDR2: SEHNR and FQNEAQ (reference sequence). CDR3 length: 12 residues. In DNA form, the CDR3 reads TGTGCCAGCAGCTTAGCGGGGAGGAAAGCTTTCTTT. It codes for CASSLAGRKAFF. Using reference TRBV7-9 and TRBJ1-1 for the parts outside the CDR3, the full variable domain is DTGVSQNPRHKITKRGQNVTFRCDPISEHNRLYWYRQTLGQGPEFLTYFQNEAQLEKSRLLSDRFSAERPKGSFSTLEIQRTEQGDSAMYLCASSLAGRKAFFGQGTRLTVV.

This clonotype appeared many times. A junction boundary mismatches the germline segment, possibly from a read error. This chain links TRBV12-3 or TRBV12-4 with TRBJ2-3; D not resolved. This CDR3 contains 13 residues. Written as DNA, the CDR3 is TGCGCCAGCAGCTTGGCCGCGGCAGATACGCAGTATTTT. Amino acids: CASSLAAADTQYF.

This clonotype was counted at least ten times. The chain is built from TRBV7-2 and TRBJ2-3; D is possibly TRBD1 or TRBD2 (5 bases each). V gave up 3 bases and J gave up 2 bases, with 9 bases separating them. The germline gives CDR1 SGHTA, CDR2 FQGNSA. This CDR3 contains 14 residues. This CDR3 reads CASSLGVLTDTQYF. The CDR3 DNA reads as TGTGCCAGCAGCTTGGGGGTCCTCACAGATACGCAGTATTTT.

This chain connects TRBV30 to TRBJ1-4; 7 bases line up with TRBD1. The V segment lost 1 base and the J segment 3 bases; nucleotides outside the gene matches: 5. CDR3 length: 15 residues. Germline CDR1 GTSNPN, CDR2 SVGIG (reference sequence). The CDR3 nucleotides read TGTGCCTGGAGTGGCTACAGGGGAGCTAATGAAAAACTGTTTTTT. It specifies CAWSGYRGANEKLFF.